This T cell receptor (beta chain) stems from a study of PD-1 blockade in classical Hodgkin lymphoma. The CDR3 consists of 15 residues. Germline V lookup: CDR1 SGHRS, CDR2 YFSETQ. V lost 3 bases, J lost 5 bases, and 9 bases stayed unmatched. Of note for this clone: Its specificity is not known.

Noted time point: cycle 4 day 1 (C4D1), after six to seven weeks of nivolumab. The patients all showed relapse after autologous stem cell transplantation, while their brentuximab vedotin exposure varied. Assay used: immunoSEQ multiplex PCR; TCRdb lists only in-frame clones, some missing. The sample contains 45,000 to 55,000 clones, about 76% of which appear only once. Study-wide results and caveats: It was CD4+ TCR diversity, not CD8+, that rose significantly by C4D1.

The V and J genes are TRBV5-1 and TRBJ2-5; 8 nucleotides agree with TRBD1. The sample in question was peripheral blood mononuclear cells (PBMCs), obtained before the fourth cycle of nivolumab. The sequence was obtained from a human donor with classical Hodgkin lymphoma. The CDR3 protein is CASSSGQGSLETQYF. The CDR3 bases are TGCGCCAGCAGCTCCGGACAGGGATCGTTGGAGACCCAGTACTTC.